This TCR beta chain is from a study of T cells in Graves' hyperthyroidism and ophthalmopathy. This CDR3 region has 14 residues. CDR1 is MNHNY and CDR2 is SVGAGI in the germline V gene (reference sequence). V was clipped by 2 bases and J by 0 bases, with 7 bases between them. The source material, RNA transcripts, was used to amplify TCR beta CDR3 regions. A set of HTBI primers served as the primers for a first-round RT-PCR of the TCR CDR3. A single record per CDR3 protein comes from TCRdb applying MiXCR to the multiplex PCR reads. This sample carries almost 600,000 distinct CDR3 sequences, about half of them seen once, and the ten largest clones take about 8%. This clonotype was recorded at least ten times.

The chain uses TRBV6-6 and TRBJ1-1; D is ambiguous. Specimen: peripheral blood or thyroid tissue (not recorded which). The TCR sequence derives from a woman in her late teens or twenties with Graves' hyperthyroidism. CDR3 sequence (DNA): TGTGCCAGCAGTTACGGAATGATGAACACTGAAGCTTTCTTT. This gives the protein CASSYGMMNTEAFF.